Listed here are 27 T cell receptor beta chains from one sample, sequenced in a study of CD8 T cells in Susac syndrome (dated by TCRdb to the late 2010s). Library construction relied on the immunoSEQ multiplex PCR assay. RNA was extracted using the RNeasy kit, and 0.5 to 1 microgram was reverse transcribed with random hexamers. Clones were called with MiXCR by TCRdb after fastp trimmed the public reads at Q25, and only in-frame beta chains were retained. Each CDR3 protein appears once, grouped with its most common genes and DNA. The table for this sample lists about 150,000 distinct CDR3 sequences; around 96% of them were counted only once. 0.2% to 0.25% of the sample is held by the ten biggest clonotypes. The sequenced sample was CD8+ T cells from PBMCs. The receptors stem from a human donor with multiple sclerosis.

V is TRBV13 and J is TRBJ2-7, with TRBD1 matching over 7 bases. The CDR3 loop spans 15 amino acids. Looked up from germline, CDR1 is PRHDT and CDR2 is FYEKMQ (reference sequence). The V segment lost 0 bases and the J segment 4 bases; nucleotides outside the gene matches: 6. The CDR3, as DNA: TGTGCCAGCAGCTTAGGCCGCGGCAGGGGGTACGAGCAGTACTTC. This codes for CASSLGRGRGYEQYF.

The chain carries TRBV7-9 and TRBJ2-6; D may be TRBD1 or TRBD2 (5 bases each). Germline V gene lookup returns CDR1 SEHNR and CDR2 FQNEAQ (reference sequence). V was cut by 5 bases and J by 0 bases, with 17 bases left in between. The CDR3 sequence is 18 residues long. The chain's CDR3 is CASSPERGHNSGANVLTF. In nucleotides, the CDR3 is TGTGCCAGCAGCCCTGAGAGGGGTCATAACTCTGGGGCCAACGTCCTGACTTTC.

The chain uses TRBV29-1 and TRBJ1-1; no definite D call. The CDR3 has 11 residues. Germline loops: CDR1 SQVTM, CDR2 ANQGSEA. V was cut by 6 bases and J by 1 base, with 6 bases left in between. Here the CDR3 reads CSVYQNTEAFF. DNA for the CDR3: TGCAGCGTGTATCAGAACACTGAAGCTTTCTTT.

The CDR3 coding sequence is TGCGCCAGCAGCCAAGATTTCGGCACATCCTACGAGCAGTACTTC. Amino acids: CASSQDFGTSYEQYF. The V and J genes are TRBV4-3 and TRBJ2-7, with D hard to call. Deletions cut 0 bases from V and 1 base from J, with 10 bases between. This CDR3 contains 15 residues. CDR1 is LGHNA, CDR2 YSLEER, per germline.

This clonotype was observed once. This sequence joins TRBV12-3 or TRBV12-4 and TRBJ1-5, with D maybe TRBD1 (5 bases). This CDR3 is built from 14 residues. V was pared by 6 bases and J by 0 bases, with 9 bases between. CDR3 in DNA: TGTGCCAGCAGGGGGGATTCTAGCAATCAGCCCCAGCATTTT. Translated, it gives CASRGDSSNQPQHF.

The gene calls are TRBV7-9 and TRBJ2-7; D is tentatively TRBD1 or TRBD2 (5 bases each). The CDR3 totals 13 residues. Germline CDR1 and CDR2: SEHNR and FQNEAQ (reference sequence). V lost 5 bases to trimming and J lost 9 bases, with 17 bases between them. The CDR3 reads CASSHDVGDGQYF. The DNA for the CDR3 is TGTGCCAGCAGCCACGATGTAGGGGACGGGCAGTACTTC.

The chain has TRBV20-1 and TRBJ1-2; unclear D gene. The length of the CDR3 is 15 residues. V was shortened by 0 bases and J by 0 bases, with 11 bases between the two germline ends. Germline V gene lookup returns CDR1 DFQATT and CDR2 SNEGSKA (reference sequence). In DNA, the CDR3 is TGCAGTGCTAGAGACCTGGCCTCTCCTAACTATGGCTACACCTTC. Its translation is CSARDLASPNYGYTF.

The chain joins TRBV20-1 to TRBJ2-2; D is undetermined. This CDR3 spans 16 amino acids. Germline CDR1 is DFQATT and CDR2 is SNEGSKA (reference sequence). V was clipped by 3 bases and J by 4 bases, with 18 bases between them. This CDR3 reads CSASSWGQDGTGELFF. CDR3 bases: TGCAGTGCTAGTAGTTGGGGTCAGGATGGCACCGGGGAGCTGTTTTTT.

This chain links TRBV10-3 with TRBJ2-7; no reliable D call. Deletions cut 4 bases from V and 0 bases from J, with 10 bases between. Germline values: CDR1 ENHRY, CDR2 SYGVKD. The CDR3 extends over 14 amino acids. The CDR3 loop reads CAISVGQISYEQYF. The DNA for the CDR3 is TGTGCCATCAGTGTGGGTCAGATCTCCTACGAGCAGTACTTC.

This clonotype was seen repeatedly, ten times or more. The chain uses TRBV4-1 and TRBJ2-1, with 10 bases identical to TRBD1. Germline V lookup: CDR1 MGHRA, CDR2 YSYEKL. The junction had 7 bases not matched to a gene; V was cut back by 3 bases and J by 8 bases. CDR3 length equals 15 residues. CDR3 coding DNA: TGCGCCAGCAGCCAGCTGGACAGGGGGTTGGATGAGCAGTTCTTC. It is translated as CASSQLDRGLDEQFF.

The J gene is TRBJ2-6, the V gene TRBV7-2; a weak D match, TRBD1 (5 bases). This CDR3 is 16 amino acids long. Trimming stripped 5 bases from V and 2 bases from J, with 13 bases between. Germline CDR1 is SGHTA and CDR2 is FQGNSA. The CDR3 DNA reads TGTGCCAGCAGCCCGAACAAGGGGACTGGGGCCAACGTCCTGACTTTC. Encoded protein: CASSPNKGTGANVLTF.

V gene TRBV9 combines with J gene TRBJ2-2; 10 bases align to TRBD1. CDR3 length: 16 residues. The V segment lost 3 bases and the J segment 2 bases; nucleotides outside the gene matches: 4. The V gene's germline CDR1 is SGDLS and CDR2 YYNGEE. As DNA, the CDR3 is TGTGCCAGCAGCGAACGACAGGGGGCAAACACCGGGGAGCTGTTTTTT. Its protein is CASSERQGANTGELFF.

J is TRBJ1-2 and V is TRBV11-2; a weak D match, TRBD1 (5 bases). V lost 4 bases, J lost 4 bases, and 19 bases lay in between. Germline V gene sequence: CDR1 SGHAT, CDR2 FQNNGV. The length of the CDR3 is 16 residues. This chain's CDR3 is CASSSDGAGYFYGYTF. CDR3 bases: TGTGCCAGCAGCTCGGACGGGGCAGGGTATTTCTATGGCTACACCTTC.

The chain joins TRBV19 to TRBJ1-6, with unresolved D. Trimming removed 2 bases from V and 10 bases from J, with 9 bases in between. In germline, CDR1 is LNHDA, CDR2 SQIVND (reference sequence). The CDR3 runs to 13 residues. The CDR3 sequence: CASSITRVSPLHF. CDR3 DNA: TGTGCCAGTAGTATAACTCGGGTCTCACCCCTCCACTTT.

The chain is built from TRBV5-6 and TRBJ2-7; D unresolved. The germline V gene has CDR1 SGHDT and CDR2 YYEEEE. The CDR3 length is 13 residues. V was clipped by 2 bases and J by 2 bases, with 8 bases between them. The CDR3 nucleotides read TGTGCCAGCAGCTTCCGTTGGACCTACGAGCAGTACTTC. This sequence encodes CASSFRWTYEQYF.

The table lists this clonotype with a count of one. The chain is built from TRBV30 and TRBJ2-5, with D hard to call. CDR1 is GTSNPN and CDR2 is SVGIG in the germline V gene (reference sequence). This CDR3 is built from 12 residues. The ends were cut back, 2 bases at V and 7 bases at J, with 11 bases in the middle. The CDR3 sequence: CAWSFPPGTQYF. The CDR3 bases are TGTGCCTGGAGTTTTCCCCCCGGGACCCAGTACTTC.

This chain joins TRBV14 and TRBJ1-4; 7 bases match TRBD1. Germline-derived CDR1 and CDR2 are SGHDN and FVKESK. There are 16 residues in the CDR3. With 4 bases clipped from V and 3 bases from J, the junction kept 8 bases outside the gene matches. The CDR3 loop is CASSPTGTASNEKLFF. In DNA, the CDR3 is TGTGCCAGCAGCCCTACTGGGACAGCCTCTAATGAAAAACTGTTTTTT.

V and J are TRBV9 and TRBJ2-6; 11 nucleotides match TRBD1. V shed 3 bases and J 5 bases; nucleotides not matched to a gene: 16. This CDR3 is 20 amino acids long. The germline CDR1 and CDR2 sequences are SGDLS and YYNGEE. The CDR3 is CASSDTGGGQGAFRANVLTF. The CDR3 DNA reads as TGTGCCAGCAGCGACACCGGGGGTGGACAGGGGGCTTTTCGGGCCAACGTCCTGACTTTC. The full variable domain, completed using reference TRBV9 and TRBJ2-6, is DSGVTQTPKHLITATGQRVTLRCSPRSGDLSVYWYQQSLDQGLQFLIQYYNGEERAKGNILERFSAQQFPDLHSELNLSSLELGDSALYFCASSDTGGGQGAFRANVLTFGAGSRLTVL.

This chain links TRBV19 with TRBJ1-6, with TRBD1 matching over 11 bases. Germline V CDR1 and CDR2: LNHDA, SQIVND (reference sequence). The junction had 7 bases not matched to a gene; V was cut back by 5 bases and J by 10 bases. The CDR3 consists of 15 residues. CDR3 region: CASSPAGTGGSPLHF. DNA for the CDR3: TGTGCCAGTAGTCCCGCCGGGACAGGGGGGTCACCCCTCCACTTT.

The chain recombines TRBV12-3 or TRBV12-4 with TRBJ1-1; the match to TRBD1 covers 10 bases. V lost 6 bases, J lost 9 bases, and 7 bases stayed unmatched. CDR3 length: 13 amino acids. The CDR3 coding sequence is TGTGCCAGCAGCTCACAGACAGGGGGCAAAGCTTTCTTT. Its translation is CASSSQTGGKAFF.

This chain joins TRBV9 and TRBJ2-3; D ambiguous. Trimming left V 0 bases short and J 4 bases short, with 3 bases between. The CDR3 contains 12 residues. Per germline, CDR1 SGDLS and CDR2 YYNGEE. DNA of the CDR3: TGTGCCAGCAGCGTAGCCGCAGATACGCAGTATTTT. Translating gives CASSVAADTQYF.

The chain links TRBV5-1 to TRBJ1-1, with 8 bases matching TRBD1. Germline V gene data show CDR1 as SGHRS and CDR2 as YFSETQ. The junction had 7 bases not matched to a gene; V was cut back by 2 bases and J by 4 bases. This CDR3 contains 15 residues. CDR3 sequence: CASSFGTGPPTEAFF. For the CDR3, the DNA is TGCGCCAGCAGCTTCGGGACAGGCCCCCCCACTGAAGCTTTCTTT.

The V and J genes are TRBV30 and TRBJ2-7, with TRBD2 as a possible D gene (6 bases). Germline values: CDR1 GTSNPN, CDR2 SVGIG (reference sequence). Trimming shortened V by 5 bases and J by 3 bases, and 17 bases separated the two germline ends. The CDR3 is 14 amino acids. The CDR3 DNA is TGTGCCTGGGCCCAAGGCGGGGAAAGCTACGAGCAGTACTTC. It encodes CAWAQGGESYEQYF. Drawing the rest from reference TRBV30 and TRBJ2-7, the complete variable domain is SQTIHQWPATLVQPVGSPLSLECTVEGTSNPNLYWYRQAAGRGLQLLFYSVGIGQISSEVPQNLSASRPQDRQFILSSKKLLLSDSGFYLCAWAQGGESYEQYFGPGTRLTVT.

The V call is TRBV29-1, the J call TRBJ1-3; the D gene is possibly TRBD1 (5 bases). The CDR3 contains 15 residues. CDR1 SQVTM and CDR2 ANQGSEA come from the germline V gene. Trimming took 4 bases from V and 0 from J, leaving 13 bases between them. The CDR3 DNA reads as TGCAGCGTTGTACTGACAGAGAGCTCTGGAAACACCATATATTTT. This gives the protein CSVVLTESSGNTIYF.

The chain is built from TRBV5-1 and TRBJ1-2; maybe TRBD1 (5 bases). This CDR3 has 10 residues. Per the germline V gene, CDR1 is SGHRS and CDR2 is YFSETQ. Trimming took off 5 bases at V and 6 bases at J, with 5 bases between the two ends. CDR3 loop: CASRGDGYTF. The CDR3 region has the DNA TGCGCCAGCAGGGGGGATGGCTACACCTTC. Filled out from reference TRBV5-1 and TRBJ1-2, the complete variable domain reads KAGVTQTPRYLIKTRGQQVTLSCSPISGHRSVSWYQQTPGQGLQFLFEYFSETQRNKGNFPGRFSGRQFSNSRSEMNVSTLELGDSALYLCASRGDGYTFGSGTRLTVV.

This chain links TRBV20-1 with TRBJ2-3; a possible D gene is TRBD1 (5 bases). The CDR3 loop spans 14 amino acids. With 5 bases removed from V and 2 bases from J, the gap between germline ends came to 14 bases. CDR1 and CDR2 from the germline V gene are DFQATT and SNEGSKA (reference sequence). Here the CDR3 reads CSARSPTATDTQYF. Here the CDR3 DNA reads TGCAGTGCTCGATCCCCGACAGCCACAGATACGCAGTATTTT.

The gene calls are TRBV20-1 and TRBJ2-7; D is perhaps TRBD1 (6 bases). The CDR3 length is 14 residues. Germline CDR1 DFQATT, CDR2 SNEGSKA (reference sequence). DNA of the CDR3: TGCAGAATAGTCGACAGGATCCGTACCTACGAGCAGTACTTC. Its translation: CRIVDRIRTYEQYF.